This TCR beta chain was identified during a study of T cells in Graves' hyperthyroidism and ophthalmopathy. Regarding the study as a whole: Most expanded thyroid clonotypes above 0.001 recurred in blood.

V was clipped by 6 bases and J by 1 base, with 18 bases between them. The CDR3 contains 16 residues. Looked up from germline, CDR1 is MDHEN and CDR2 is SYDVKM. This clonotype has at least ten counts. Its antigen is as yet unknown. From RNA transcripts, TCR beta CDR3 regions were amplified. The primer set for the first-round RT-PCR of the TCR CDR3 was HTBI. TCRdb reprocessed the multiplex PCR reads via MiXCR and lists one record per CDR3 protein. The sample yields roughly 400,000 distinct CDR3 sequences, approximately 14% seen once. Hyperthyroidism patients were newly diagnosed, had disease duration under 2 months, and were aged 18 to 65 years.

The V gene is TRBV28, the J gene TRBJ1-1; D is unclear. The receptor was isolated from a woman aged 18-35 years with Graves' hyperthyroidism that later progressed to Graves' ophthalmopathy. The sequenced sample was blood. CDR3 sequence reads: CASSPLVFTANTEAFF. CDR3 DNA sequence: TGTGCCAGCAGCCCCTTGGTCTTCACAGCGAACACTGAAGCTTTCTTT.